This TCR beta chain was identified during a study of blood T cells in healthy people across ages. Alongside a J-beta primer mix, a sample-barcoded 5' primer served in a second PCR lasting 7 to 11 cycles. Via MiXCR, TCRdb re-called the 5' RACE reads, giving one row per CDR3 protein. The sample lists hundreds of thousands of distinct CDR3 sequences; approximately 53% were seen once. Looked up from germline, CDR1 is DFQATT and CDR2 is SNEGSKA (reference sequence). With 6 bases removed from V and 6 bases from J, the gap between germline ends came to 13 bases. CDR3 length equals 12 residues. The sample comprised blood. This rearrangement joins TRBV20-1 to TRBJ2-3; tentative D call: TRBD2 (5 bases). The TCR sequence derives from an elderly man in good health. CDR3 nucleotides: TGCAGTGCCGCGGGCCCGACTGATACGCAGTATTTT. It specifies CSAAGPTDTQYF.